The clone carrying this T cell receptor beta chain was seen ten or more times. Its specificity is not known. The output of every sequencing run exceeded 180 million TCR-beta sequences, derived from 15-18 subjects. MiXCR was run by TCRdb on the 5' RACE reads, yielding one entry per CDR3 protein. The top ten clones hold 1.9% of a sample with 55,000 or so distinct CDR3 sequences, just under 4% of them seen once. Germline values: CDR1 MNHEY, CDR2 SVGAGI. The CDR3 has 14 residues. The V and J ends lost 4 bases and 4 bases respectively, with 14 bases between them. This entry is derived from a study of neurological immune-mediated disorders. General study results and limits: Levels of TCR clonal expansion peaked in HTLV-1-associated myelopathy and reached their lowest in multiple sclerosis, under those of healthy controls.

This TCR was sampled from a woman aged 40 to 50 with multiple sclerosis. The sample taken for sequencing was CD4+ T cells from blood. The chain uses TRBV6-5 and TRBJ2-7; D is possibly TRBD1 (5 bases). The CDR3 loop reads CASSSTRVGYEQYF. CDR3 in DNA: TGTGCCAGCAGTTCGACCAGGGTTGGGTACGAGCAGTACTTC.